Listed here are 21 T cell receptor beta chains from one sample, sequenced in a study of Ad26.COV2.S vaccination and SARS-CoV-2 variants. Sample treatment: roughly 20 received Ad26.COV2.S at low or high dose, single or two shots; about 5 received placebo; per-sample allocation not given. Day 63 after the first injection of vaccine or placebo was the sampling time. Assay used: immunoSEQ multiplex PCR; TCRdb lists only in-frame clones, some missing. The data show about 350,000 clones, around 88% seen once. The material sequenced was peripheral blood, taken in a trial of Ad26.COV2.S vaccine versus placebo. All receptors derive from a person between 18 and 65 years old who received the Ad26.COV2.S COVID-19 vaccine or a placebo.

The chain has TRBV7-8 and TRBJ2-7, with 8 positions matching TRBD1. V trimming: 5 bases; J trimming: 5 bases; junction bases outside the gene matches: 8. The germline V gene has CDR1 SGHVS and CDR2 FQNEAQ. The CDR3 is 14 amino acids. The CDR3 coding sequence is TGTGCCAGCAGCCGAGGAGGACAGGGAGACGAGCAGTACTTC. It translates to CASSRGGQGDEQYF. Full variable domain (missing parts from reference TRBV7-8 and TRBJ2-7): GAGVSQSPRYKVAKRGQDVALRCDPISGHVSLFWYQQALGQGPEFLTYFQNEAQLDKSGLPSDRFFAERPEGSVSTLKIQRTQQEDSAVYLCASSRGGQGDEQYFGPGTRLTVT.

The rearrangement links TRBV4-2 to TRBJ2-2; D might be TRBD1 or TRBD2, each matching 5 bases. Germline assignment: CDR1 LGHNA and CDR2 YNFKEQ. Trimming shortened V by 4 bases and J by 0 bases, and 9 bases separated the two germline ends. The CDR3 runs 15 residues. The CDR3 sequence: CASSPGTANTGELFF. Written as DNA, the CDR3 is TGTGCCAGCAGCCCGGGGACGGCGAACACCGGGGAGCTGTTTTTT.

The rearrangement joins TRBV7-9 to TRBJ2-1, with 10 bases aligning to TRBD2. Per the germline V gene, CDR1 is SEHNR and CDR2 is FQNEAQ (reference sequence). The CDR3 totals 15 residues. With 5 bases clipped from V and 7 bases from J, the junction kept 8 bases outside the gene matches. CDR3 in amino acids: CASSLRAGGANEQFF. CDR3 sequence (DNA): TGTGCCAGCAGCCTAAGAGCGGGAGGGGCGAATGAGCAGTTCTTC.

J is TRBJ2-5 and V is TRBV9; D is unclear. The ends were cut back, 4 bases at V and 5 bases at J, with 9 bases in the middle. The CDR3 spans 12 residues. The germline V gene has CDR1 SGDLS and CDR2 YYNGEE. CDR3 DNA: TGTGCCAGCAGCTTATACGGGGAGACCCAGTACTTC. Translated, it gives CASSLYGETQYF.

This CDR3 is CAISETLSYEQYF. CDR3 nucleotides: TGTGCCATCAGTGAGACCCTCTCCTACGAGCAGTACTTC. The rearrangement uses TRBV10-3 and TRBJ2-7; D gene unclear. The germline V and J ends were trimmed by 2 bases and 0 bases, with 5 bases remaining between them. The CDR3 length is 13 residues. Germline CDR1 ENHRY, CDR2 SYGVKD.

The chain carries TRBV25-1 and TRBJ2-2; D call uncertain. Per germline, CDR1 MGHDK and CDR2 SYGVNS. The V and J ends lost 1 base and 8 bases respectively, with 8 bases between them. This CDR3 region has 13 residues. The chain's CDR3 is CASSELMIGELFF. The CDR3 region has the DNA TGTGCCAGCAGTGAATTGATGATTGGGGAGCTGTTTTTT.

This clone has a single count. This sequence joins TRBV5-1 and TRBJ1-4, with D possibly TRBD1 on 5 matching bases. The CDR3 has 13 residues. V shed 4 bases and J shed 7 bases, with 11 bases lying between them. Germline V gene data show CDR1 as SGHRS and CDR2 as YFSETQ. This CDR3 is CASSSGTPEKLFF. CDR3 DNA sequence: TGCGCCAGCAGCAGCGGGACGCCTGAAAAACTGTTTTTT.

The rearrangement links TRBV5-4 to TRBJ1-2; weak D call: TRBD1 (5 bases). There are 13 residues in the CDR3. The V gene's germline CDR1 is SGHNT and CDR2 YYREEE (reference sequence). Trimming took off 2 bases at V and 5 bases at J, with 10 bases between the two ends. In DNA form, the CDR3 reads TGTGCCAGCAGCTTTGTCGACAGATATGGCTACACCTTC. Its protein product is CASSFVDRYGYTF.

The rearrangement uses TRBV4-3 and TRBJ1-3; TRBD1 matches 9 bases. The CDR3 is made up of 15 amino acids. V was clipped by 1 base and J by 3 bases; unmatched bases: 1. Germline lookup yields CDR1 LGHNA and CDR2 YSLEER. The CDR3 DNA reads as TGCGCCAGCAGCCAAGTGGACAGGGGTGGAAACACCATATATTTT. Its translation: CASSQVDRGGNTIYF.

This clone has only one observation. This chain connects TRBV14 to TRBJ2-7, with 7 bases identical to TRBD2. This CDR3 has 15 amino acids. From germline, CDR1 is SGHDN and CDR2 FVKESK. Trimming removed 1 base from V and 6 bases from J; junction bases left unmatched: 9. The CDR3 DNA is TGTGCCAGCAGCCAAGCAGGGACTACCTTTCGCGAGCAGTACTTC. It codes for CASSQAGTTFREQYF.

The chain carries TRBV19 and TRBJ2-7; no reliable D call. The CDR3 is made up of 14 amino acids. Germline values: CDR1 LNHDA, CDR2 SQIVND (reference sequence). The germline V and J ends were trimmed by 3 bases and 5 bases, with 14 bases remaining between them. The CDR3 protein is CASSIAIGMNEQYF. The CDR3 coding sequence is TGTGCCAGTAGTATCGCGATAGGGATGAACGAGCAGTACTTC.

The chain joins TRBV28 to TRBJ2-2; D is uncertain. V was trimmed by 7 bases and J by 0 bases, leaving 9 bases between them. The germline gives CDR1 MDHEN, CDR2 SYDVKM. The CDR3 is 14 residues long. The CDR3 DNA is TGTGCCAGCACCGACACTTCGAACACCGGGGAGCTGTTTTTT. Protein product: CASTDTSNTGELFF. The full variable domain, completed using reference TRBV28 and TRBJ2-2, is DVKVTQSSRYLVKRTGEKVFLECVQDMDHENMFWYRQDPGLGLRLIYFSYDVKMKEKGDIPEGYSVSREKKERFSLILESASTNQTSMYLCASTDTSNTGELFFGEGSRLTVL.

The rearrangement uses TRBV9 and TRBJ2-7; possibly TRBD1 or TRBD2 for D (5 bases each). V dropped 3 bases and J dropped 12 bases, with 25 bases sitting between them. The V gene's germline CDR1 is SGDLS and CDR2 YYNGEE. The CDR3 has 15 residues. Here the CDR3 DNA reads TGTGCCAGCAGCGGCCGGACAAGGGACCCTTACGCTGGGTACTTC. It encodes CASSGRTRDPYAGYF.

The CDR3 spells CASSLRTGGTEKLFF. DNA for the CDR3: TGTGCCAGCAGCTTAAGGACAGGGGGCACCGAAAAACTGTTTTTT. The J gene is TRBJ1-4, the V gene TRBV28, with 11 bases identical to TRBD1. The CDR3 length is 15 residues. Germline loops: CDR1 MDHEN, CDR2 SYDVKM. The V and J ends lost 6 bases and 8 bases, in that order; junction bases with no gene match: 8.

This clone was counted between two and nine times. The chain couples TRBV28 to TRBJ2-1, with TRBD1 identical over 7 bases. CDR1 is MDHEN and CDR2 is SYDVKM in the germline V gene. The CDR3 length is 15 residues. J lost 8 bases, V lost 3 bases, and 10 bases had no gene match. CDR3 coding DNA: TGTGCCAGCAGTTTCGAGGGGGCTCTATGGCATGAGCAGTTCTTC. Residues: CASSFEGALWHEQFF. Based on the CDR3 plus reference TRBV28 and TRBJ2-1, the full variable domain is DVKVTQSSRYLVKRTGEKVFLECVQDMDHENMFWYRQDPGLGLRLIYFSYDVKMKEKGDIPEGYSVSREKKERFSLILESASTNQTSMYLCASSFEGALWHEQFFGPGTRLTVL.

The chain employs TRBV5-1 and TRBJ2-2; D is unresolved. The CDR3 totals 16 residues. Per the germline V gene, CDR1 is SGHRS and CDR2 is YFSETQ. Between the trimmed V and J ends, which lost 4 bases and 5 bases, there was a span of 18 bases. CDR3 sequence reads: CASSPFETPRTGELFF. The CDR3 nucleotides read TGCGCCAGCAGCCCCTTCGAAACCCCACGGACCGGGGAGCTGTTTTTT.

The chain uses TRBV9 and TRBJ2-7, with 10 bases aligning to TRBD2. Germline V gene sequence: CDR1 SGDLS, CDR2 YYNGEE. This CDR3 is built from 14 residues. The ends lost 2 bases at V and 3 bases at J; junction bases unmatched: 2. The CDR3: CASSVLAGGYEQYF. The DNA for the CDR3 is TGTGCCAGCAGCGTTTTAGCGGGGGGCTACGAGCAGTACTTC.

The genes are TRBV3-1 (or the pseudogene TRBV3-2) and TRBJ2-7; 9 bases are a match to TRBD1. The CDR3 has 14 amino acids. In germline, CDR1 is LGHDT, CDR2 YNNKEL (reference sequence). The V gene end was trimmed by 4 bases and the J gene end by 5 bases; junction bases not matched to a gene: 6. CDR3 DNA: TGTGCCAGCAGCCTACAGGGGGCCCAGGACGAGCAGTACTTC. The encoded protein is CASSLQGAQDEQYF.

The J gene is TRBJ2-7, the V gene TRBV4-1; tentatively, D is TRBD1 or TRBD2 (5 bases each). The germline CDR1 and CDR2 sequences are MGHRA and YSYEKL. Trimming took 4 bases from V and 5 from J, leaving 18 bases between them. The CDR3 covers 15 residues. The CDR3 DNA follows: TGCGCCAGCAGCCCCCGGGACGTAGGCAGGGACGAGCAGTACTTC. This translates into CASSPRDVGRDEQYF.

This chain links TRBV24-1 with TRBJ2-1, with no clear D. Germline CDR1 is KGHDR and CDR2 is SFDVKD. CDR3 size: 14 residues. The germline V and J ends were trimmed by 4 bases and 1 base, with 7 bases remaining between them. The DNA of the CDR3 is TGTGCCACCAGTGAGGTGGGGTCCTACAATGAGCAGTTCTTC. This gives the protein CATSEVGSYNEQFF.

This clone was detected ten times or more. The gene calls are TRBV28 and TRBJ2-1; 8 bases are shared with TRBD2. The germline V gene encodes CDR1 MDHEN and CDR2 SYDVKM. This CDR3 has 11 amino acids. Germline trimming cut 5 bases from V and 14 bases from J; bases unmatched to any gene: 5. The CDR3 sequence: CASSLGTSKFF. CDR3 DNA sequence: TGTGCCAGCAGTCTTGGGACTAGTAAGTTCTTC.